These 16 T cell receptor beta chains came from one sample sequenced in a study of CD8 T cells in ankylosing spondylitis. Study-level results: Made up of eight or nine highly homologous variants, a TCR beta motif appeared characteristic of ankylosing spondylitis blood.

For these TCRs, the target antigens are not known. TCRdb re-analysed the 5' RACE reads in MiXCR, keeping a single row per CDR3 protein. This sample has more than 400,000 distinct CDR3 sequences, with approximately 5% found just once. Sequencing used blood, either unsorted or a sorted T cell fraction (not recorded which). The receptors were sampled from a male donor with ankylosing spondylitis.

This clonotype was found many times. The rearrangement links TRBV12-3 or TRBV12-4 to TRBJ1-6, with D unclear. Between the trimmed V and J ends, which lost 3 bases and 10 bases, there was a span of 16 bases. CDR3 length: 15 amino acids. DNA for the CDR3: TGTGCCAGCAGTTTGCGGCAGATTTCCGAATCACCCCTCCACTTT. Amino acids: CASSLRQISESPLHF.

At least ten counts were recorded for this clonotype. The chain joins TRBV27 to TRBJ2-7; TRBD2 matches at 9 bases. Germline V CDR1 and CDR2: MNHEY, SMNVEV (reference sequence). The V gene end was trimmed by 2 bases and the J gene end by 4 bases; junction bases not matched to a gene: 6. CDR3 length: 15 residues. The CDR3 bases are TGTGCCAGCAGTTTACTAGCGGGACAAAGGTACGAGCAGTACTTC. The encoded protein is CASSLLAGQRYEQYF.

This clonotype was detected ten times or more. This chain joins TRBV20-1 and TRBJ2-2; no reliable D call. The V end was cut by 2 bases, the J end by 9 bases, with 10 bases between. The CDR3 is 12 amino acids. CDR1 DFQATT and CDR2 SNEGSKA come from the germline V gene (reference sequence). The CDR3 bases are TGCAGTGCTAGACCTGGAGTGAGGGAGCTGTTTTTT. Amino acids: CSARPGVRELFF.

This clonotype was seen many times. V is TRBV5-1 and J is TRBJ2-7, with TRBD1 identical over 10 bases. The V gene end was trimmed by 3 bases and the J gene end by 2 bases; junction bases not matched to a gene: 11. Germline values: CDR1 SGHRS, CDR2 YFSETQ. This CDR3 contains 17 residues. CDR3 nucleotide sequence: TGCGCCAGCAGCTCGGACCACGGGACAGGGGAGGCCTACGAGCAGTACTTC. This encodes CASSSDHGTGEAYEQYF.

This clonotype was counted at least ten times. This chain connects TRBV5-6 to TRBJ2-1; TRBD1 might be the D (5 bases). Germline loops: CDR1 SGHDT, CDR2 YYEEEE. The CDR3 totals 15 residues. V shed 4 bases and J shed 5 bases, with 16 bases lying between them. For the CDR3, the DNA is TGTGCCAGCAGCCAAGGGGTGGGTTGGGACAATGAGCAGTTCTTC. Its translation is CASSQGVGWDNEQFF.

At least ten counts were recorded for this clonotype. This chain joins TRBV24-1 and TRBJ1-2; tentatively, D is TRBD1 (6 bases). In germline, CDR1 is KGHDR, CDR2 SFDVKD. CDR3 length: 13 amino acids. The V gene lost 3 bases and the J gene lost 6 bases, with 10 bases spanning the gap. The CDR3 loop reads CATSDRRTDGYTF. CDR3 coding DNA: TGTGCCACCAGTGATCGCAGGACAGATGGCTACACCTTC.

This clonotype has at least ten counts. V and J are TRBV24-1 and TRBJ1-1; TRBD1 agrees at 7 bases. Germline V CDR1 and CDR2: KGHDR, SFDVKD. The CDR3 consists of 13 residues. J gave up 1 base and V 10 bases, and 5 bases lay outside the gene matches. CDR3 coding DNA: TGTGCCACGAAATCAGGGGGGAACACTGAAGCTTTCTTT. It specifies CATKSGGNTEAFF.

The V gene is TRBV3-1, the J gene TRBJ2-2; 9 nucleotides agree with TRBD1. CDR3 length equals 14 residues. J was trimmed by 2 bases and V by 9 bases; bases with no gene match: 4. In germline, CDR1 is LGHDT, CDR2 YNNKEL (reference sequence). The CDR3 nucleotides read TGTGCCAGTTCGGACAGGGGCAACACCGGGGAGCTGTTTTTT. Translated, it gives CASSDRGNTGELFF. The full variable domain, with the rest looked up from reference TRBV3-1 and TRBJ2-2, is DTAVSQTPKYLVTQMGNDKSIKCEQNLGHDTMYWYKQDSKKFLKIMFSYNNKELIINETVPNRFSPKSPDKAHLNLHINSLELGDSAVYFCASSDRGNTGELFFGEGSRLTVL.

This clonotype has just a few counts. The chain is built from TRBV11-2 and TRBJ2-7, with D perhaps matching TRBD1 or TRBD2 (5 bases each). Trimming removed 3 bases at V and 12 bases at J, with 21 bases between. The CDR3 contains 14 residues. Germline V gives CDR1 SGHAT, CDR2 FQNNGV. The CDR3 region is CASSLSRGIGRGYF. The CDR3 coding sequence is TGTGCCAGCAGCTTGAGTAGAGGGATTGGTAGGGGGTACTTC.

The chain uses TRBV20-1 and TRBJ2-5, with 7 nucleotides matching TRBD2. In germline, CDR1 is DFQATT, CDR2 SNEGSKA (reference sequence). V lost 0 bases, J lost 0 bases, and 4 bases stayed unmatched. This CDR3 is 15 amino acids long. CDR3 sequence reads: CSARDSGGYQETQYF. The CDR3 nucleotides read TGCAGTGCTAGAGATTCGGGGGGTTACCAAGAGACCCAGTACTTC.

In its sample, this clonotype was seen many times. The CDR3: CASTRIGVDSGTDTQYF. CDR3 DNA sequence: TGTGCCAGCACCAGAATAGGGGTGGATTCAGGGACAGATACGCAGTATTTT. The chain recombines TRBV6-1 with TRBJ2-3; possibly TRBD1 for D (5 bases). The germline CDR1 and CDR2 sequences are MNHNS and SASEGT. This CDR3 has 17 amino acids. V dropped 7 bases and J dropped 3 bases, with 23 bases sitting between them.

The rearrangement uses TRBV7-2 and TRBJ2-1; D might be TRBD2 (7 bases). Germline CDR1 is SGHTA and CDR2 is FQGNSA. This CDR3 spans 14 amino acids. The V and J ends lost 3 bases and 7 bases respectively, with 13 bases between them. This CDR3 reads CASSLGGLWNEQFF. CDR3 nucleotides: TGTGCCAGCAGCTTGGGGGGGCTATGGAATGAGCAGTTCTTC. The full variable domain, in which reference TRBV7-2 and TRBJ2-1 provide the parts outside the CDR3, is GAGVSQSPSNKVTEKGKDVELRCDPISGHTALYWYRQSLGQGLEFLIYFQGNSAPDKSGLPSDRFSAERTGGSVSTLTIQRTQQEDSAVYLCASSLGGLWNEQFFGPGTRLTVL.

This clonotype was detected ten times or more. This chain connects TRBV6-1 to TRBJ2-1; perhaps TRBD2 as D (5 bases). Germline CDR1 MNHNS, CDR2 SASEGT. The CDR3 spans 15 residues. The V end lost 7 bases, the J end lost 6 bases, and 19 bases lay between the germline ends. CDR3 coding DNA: TGTGCCAGCACCCTGAGGGCGTCAAAGTCCAATGAGCAGTTCTTC. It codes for CASTLRASKSNEQFF.

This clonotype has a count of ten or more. CDR3 sequence reads: CASSLRVRAPSYEQYF. The CDR3 DNA is TGCGCCAGCAGCCTCCGGGTAAGGGCGCCCTCCTACGAGCAGTACTTC. The genes are TRBV4-3 and TRBJ2-7; D gene unclear. Germline V lookup: CDR1 LGHNA, CDR2 YSLEER. CDR3 size: 16 residues. Trimming removed 4 bases at V and 0 bases at J, with 16 bases between.

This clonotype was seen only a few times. CDR3: CASRGFANTGELFF. CDR3 nucleotide sequence: TGCGCCAGCAGAGGTTTCGCTAACACCGGGGAGCTGTTTTTT. The chain has TRBV5-1 and TRBJ2-2; unclear D gene. V shed 5 bases and J shed 2 bases, with 10 bases lying between them. The CDR3 sequence is 14 residues long. Germline values: CDR1 SGHRS, CDR2 YFSETQ. Based on the CDR3 plus reference TRBV5-1 and TRBJ2-2, the full variable domain is KAGVTQTPRYLIKTRGQQVTLSCSPISGHRSVSWYQQTPGQGLQFLFEYFSETQRNKGNFPGRFSGRQFSNSRSEMNVSTLELGDSALYLCASRGFANTGELFFGEGSRLTVL.

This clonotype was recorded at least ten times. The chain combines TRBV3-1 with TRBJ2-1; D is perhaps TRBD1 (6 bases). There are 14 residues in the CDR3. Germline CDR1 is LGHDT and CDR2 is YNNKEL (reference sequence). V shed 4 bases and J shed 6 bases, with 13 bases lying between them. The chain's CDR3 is CASSLPGHSNEQFF. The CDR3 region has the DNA TGTGCCAGCAGCCTTCCGGGACATAGCAATGAGCAGTTCTTC.